This TCR beta chain was captured in a study of early stage breast cancer tumors. About the research overall: Most of the 16 invasive tumors were ER+, PR+ and HER2-. Average read coverage per sample was approximately 9.1-fold.

Comments on this clone: Its target is unknown.

The CDR3 contains 15 residues. The V segment lost 4 bases and the J segment 5 bases; nucleotides outside the gene matches: 9. Germline values: CDR1 SGHDT, CDR2 YYEEEE. Blood replicates held 0.5 ug DNA, tumor or normal breast approximately 1.5 ug, two each. TCRdb's copy holds only in-frame clones and misses some; the assay was immunoSEQ multiplex PCR. In the table there are 39,000 or so clones, around 69% of which are singletons. General study results and limits: Unsorted bulk genomic DNA sequencing lacked pairing and functional marker data.

Material: blood. The chain carries TRBV5-6 and TRBJ2-5; 9 bases align to TRBD2. The receptor's source is a person aged 50-59 years with breast cancer. The CDR3 DNA sequence: TGTGCCAGCAGCCCCGCAGCGGGAGGAGGCGAGACCCAGTACTTC. It is translated as CASSPAAGGGETQYF.